The 12 T cell receptor beta chains reported below all come from one sample, sequenced in a study of CD8+CD57+ T cells in acquired aplastic anemia. Genomic DNA was employed as the template in profiling TCR beta VDJ and CDR3. Via MiXCR, TCRdb re-called the reads, giving one row per CDR3 protein. Altogether 200,000 to 250,000 distinct CDR3 sequences are present, roughly 35% being singletons, with the ten largest covering 1.1%. Sequenced material: sorted CD4+, CD8+, or CD8+CD57+ T cells (not recorded which) from PBMCs. The receptor set was obtained from a human donor in good health, serving as a control.

This clonotype showed up many times. The chain is built from TRBV11-2 and TRBJ2-7; 10 bases match TRBD2. The germline V gene encodes CDR1 SGHAT and CDR2 FQNNGV. The CDR3 is 16 residues long. V dropped 0 bases and J dropped 6; count of bases not matched to a gene: 8. CDR3 coding DNA: TGTGCCAGCAGCTTAGATCGGCTAGCGGGAGCCTCCGAGCAGTACTTC. Translation: CASSLDRLAGASEQYF.

Details on this clonotype: Being one base from a much bigger clone, this may be a read error. V usage is TRBV5-1 and J usage is TRBJ1-6; D is unclear. Germline V gene lookup returns CDR1 SGHRS and CDR2 YFSETQ. This CDR3 contains 15 residues. DNA for the CDR3: TGCGCCCGCAGCCTGTACCTACTCGGGGATTCACCCCTCCACTTT. Translated, it gives CARSLYLLGDSPLHF.

A word on this clonotype: A clone one base away is much larger, so this may be a read error. The CDR3 carries no conserved terminal phenylalanine or tryptophan, so it likely arises from a read error. This chain joins TRBV20-1 and TRBJ1-2; 8 bases are a match to TRBD1. Unmatched junction bases numbered 14, after V lost 5 bases and J lost 6 bases. CDR3 length equals 15 residues. Germline V gene sequence: CDR1 DFQATT, CDR2 SNEGSKA (reference sequence). The CDR3 nucleotides read TGCAGTGCTCCCCGGACAGGGTCTTGGGTAGATGGCTACACCTCC. Translation: CSAPRTGSWVDGYTS.

This clonotype has just a few counts. This rearrangement joins TRBV7-2 to TRBJ2-7, with 8 bases aligning to TRBD1. V lost 3 bases and J lost 0; bases outside the gene matches: 4. Germline values: CDR1 SGHTA, CDR2 FQGNSA. The CDR3 has 15 amino acids. CDR3 nucleotide sequence: TGTGCCAGCAGCTTCTGGGACAGGAGCTCCTACGAGCAGTACTTC. Amino acids: CASSFWDRSSYEQYF.

This clonotype was seen at least ten times. V and J are TRBV6-1 and TRBJ1-1, with a tentative D call TRBD1 (6 bases). The V end was cut by 3 bases, the J end by 1 base, with 12 bases between. The CDR3 has 15 residues. Per germline, CDR1 MNHNS and CDR2 SASEGT. The CDR3 protein is CASSDFDRPNTEAFF. The CDR3 coding sequence is TGTGCCAGCAGTGATTTCGACAGGCCGAACACTGAAGCTTTCTTT.

As regards this clonotype: A single base separates this from a much larger clone, so it may be a read error. This rearrangement joins TRBV6-5 to TRBJ1-2; TRBD1 matches at 7 bases. With 2 bases clipped from V and 4 bases from J, the junction kept 10 bases outside the gene matches. The V gene's germline CDR1 is MNHEY and CDR2 SVGAGI. The CDR3 runs to 16 residues. Here the CDR3 DNA reads TGTGCCAGCAGTTACCCAGGACAGGCTGGGTCCTATGGCTACACCTTC. Its protein is CASSYPGQAGSYGYTF.

The chain is built from TRBV2 and TRBJ1-1; 8 nucleotides line up with TRBD1. The CDR3 extends over 15 amino acids. The germline V gene encodes CDR1 SNHLY and CDR2 FYNNEI. J gave up 5 bases and V 4 bases, and 9 bases lay outside the gene matches. In DNA, the CDR3 is TGTGCCAGCAGTGTGAGTCCGGACAGGGCGACTGAAGCTTTCTTT. It codes for CASSVSPDRATEAFF.

The CDR3 region has the DNA TGTGCCAGCAGTGGTCAACAGGGGAGCTACGAGCAGTACTTC. It specifies CASSGQQGSYEQYF. The rearrangement links TRBV2 to TRBJ2-7; 7 bases match TRBD1. The germline CDR1 and CDR2 sequences are SNHLY and FYNNEI. The CDR3 totals 14 residues. With 4 bases clipped from V and 3 bases from J, the junction kept 6 bases outside the gene matches.

In this sample, this clonotype turned up many times. The V gene is TRBV4-1, the J gene TRBJ2-7; 7 nucleotides align to TRBD1. Germline-derived CDR1 and CDR2 are MGHRA and YSYEKL. The J segment lost 2 bases and the V segment lost 3 bases, leaving 10 bases of the junction unmatched. The CDR3 extends over 16 amino acids. In DNA form, the CDR3 reads TGCGCCAGCAGCCATAATCCCGGGACAGCGACCTACGAGCAGTACTTC. This codes for CASSHNPGTATYEQYF.

Details on this clonotype: It may be a read error: a sequence one base away is much more abundant. The chain links TRBV5-1 to TRBJ2-7; no definite D call. Germline lookup yields CDR1 SGHRS and CDR2 YFSETQ. The CDR3 length is 12 residues. Deletions cut 4 bases from V and 4 bases from J, with 9 bases between. The CDR3 DNA is TGCGCCAGCAGCGTTCCAGGTTACGAGCAGTACTTC. Translating it yields CASSVPGYEQYF.

This clonotype was detected a few times. The chain is built from TRBV6-1 and TRBJ2-1; TRBD2 is a possible D gene (6 bases). Germline CDR1 reads MNHNS; CDR2 reads SASEGT. CDR3 length: 14 residues. Trimming removed 5 bases at V and 4 bases at J, with 12 bases between. The CDR3 DNA is TGTGCCAGCAGTAAAGGGGACTTTTACAATGAGCAGTTCTTC. This codes for CASSKGDFYNEQFF.

This clonotype has ten or more counts. At one end, the junction sequence differs from germline, possibly due to a read error. The CDR3 sequence: CASSYPSGLAF. The CDR3, as DNA: TGTGCCAGCAGTTATCCATCGGGCCTAGCCTTC. The chain has TRBV6-5 and TRBJ1-2; no clear D. From germline, CDR1 is MNHEY and CDR2 SVGAGI. This CDR3 comprises 11 residues.